This TCR beta chain was recovered during a study of cytomegalovirus exposure and HLA in healthy donors. Primers for the PCR totalled 60 Vbeta and 13 Jbeta. TCRdb's table, derived via immunoSEQ multiplex PCR, lists solely in-frame clones and lacks some. The table shows approximately 120,000 clones, with 60% to 85% occurring only once. Per the germline V gene, CDR1 is SGHRS and CDR2 is YFSETQ. The V and J ends lost 2 bases and 0 bases, in that order; junction bases with no gene match: 1. This CDR3 region has 15 residues. The study, taken as a whole, reports: Presence/absence analyses assumed roughly uniform sequencing depth across donors, which may not hold. DRB1 showed the most TCR associations and HLA-C the fewest in a later analysis, as rates varied by HLA locus. Owing to their indistinguishability, certain V segments, notably TRBV6-2 and TRBV6-3, were excluded.

As regards this clone: Its antigen is as yet unknown.

This sequence originates from a female donor in good health and CMV-seronegative. This chain joins TRBV5-1 and TRBJ1-5, with TRBD1 matching over 8 bases. Input material: PBMCs. Written as DNA, the CDR3 is TGCGCCAGCAGCTTAGGACAGGGTAGCAATCAGCCCCAGCATTTT. Its protein is CASSLGQGSNQPQHF.